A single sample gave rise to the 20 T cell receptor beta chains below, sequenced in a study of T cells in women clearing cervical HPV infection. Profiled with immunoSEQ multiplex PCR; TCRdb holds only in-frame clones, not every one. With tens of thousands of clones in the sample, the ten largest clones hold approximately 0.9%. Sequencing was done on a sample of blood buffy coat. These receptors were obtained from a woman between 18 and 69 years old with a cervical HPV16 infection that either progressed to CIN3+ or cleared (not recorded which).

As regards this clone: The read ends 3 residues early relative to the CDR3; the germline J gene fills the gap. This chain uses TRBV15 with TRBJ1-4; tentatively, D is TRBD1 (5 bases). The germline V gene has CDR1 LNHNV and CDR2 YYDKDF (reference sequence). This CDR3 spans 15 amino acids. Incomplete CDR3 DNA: TGTGCCACCAGCGAGAGTGAGGGGCCCCCTTACGAA. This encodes CATSESEGPPYE. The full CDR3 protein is CATSESEGPPYELFF.

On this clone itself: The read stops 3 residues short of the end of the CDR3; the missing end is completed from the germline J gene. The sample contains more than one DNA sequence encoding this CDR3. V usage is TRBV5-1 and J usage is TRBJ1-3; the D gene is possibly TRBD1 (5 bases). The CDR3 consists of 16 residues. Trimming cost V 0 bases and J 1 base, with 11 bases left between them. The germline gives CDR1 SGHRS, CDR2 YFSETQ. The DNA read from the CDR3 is TGCGCCAGCAGCTTGGAAGCGGGGGGTTCTGGAAACACC. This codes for CASSLEAGGSGNT. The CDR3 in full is CASSLEAGGSGNTIYF.

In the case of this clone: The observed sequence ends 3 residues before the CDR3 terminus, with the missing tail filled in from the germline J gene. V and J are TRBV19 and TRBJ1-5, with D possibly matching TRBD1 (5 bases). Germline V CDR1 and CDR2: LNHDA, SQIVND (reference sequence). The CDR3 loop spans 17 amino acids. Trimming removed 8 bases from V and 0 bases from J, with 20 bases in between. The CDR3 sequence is CASDRAGGKSSNQPQHF. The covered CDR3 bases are TGTGCCAGTGACCGCGCCGGGGGGAAGTCTAGCAATCAGCCC. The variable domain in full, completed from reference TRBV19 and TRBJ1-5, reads DGGITQSPKYLFRKEGQNVTLSCEQNLNHDAMYWYRQDPGQGLRLIYYSQIVNDFQKGDIAEGYSVSREKKESFPLTVTSAQKNPTAFYLCASDRAGGKSSNQPQHFGDGTRLSIL.

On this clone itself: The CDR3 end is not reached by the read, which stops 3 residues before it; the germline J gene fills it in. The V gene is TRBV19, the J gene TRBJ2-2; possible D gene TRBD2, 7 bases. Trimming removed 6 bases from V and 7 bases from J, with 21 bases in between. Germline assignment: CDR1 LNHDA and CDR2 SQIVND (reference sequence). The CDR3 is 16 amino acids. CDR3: CASSRITGGRGGELFF. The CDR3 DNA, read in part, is TGTGCCAGTAGCCGTATAACGGGGGGCCGAGGCGGGGAG. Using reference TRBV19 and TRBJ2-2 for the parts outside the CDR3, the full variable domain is DGGITQSPKYLFRKEGQNVTLSCEQNLNHDAMYWYRQDPGQGLRLIYYSQIVNDFQKGDIAEGYSVSREKKESFPLTVTSAQKNPTAFYLCASSRITGGRGGELFFGEGSRLTVL.

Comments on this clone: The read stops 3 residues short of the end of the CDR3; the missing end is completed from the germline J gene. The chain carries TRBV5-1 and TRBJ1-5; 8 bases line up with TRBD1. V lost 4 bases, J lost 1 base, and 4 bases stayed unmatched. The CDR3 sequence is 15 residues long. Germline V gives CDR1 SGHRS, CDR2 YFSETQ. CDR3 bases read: TGCGCCAGCAGCCCCAGGACAGGGAGCAATCAGCCC. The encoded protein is CASSPRTGSNQP. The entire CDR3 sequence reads CASSPRTGSNQPQHF.

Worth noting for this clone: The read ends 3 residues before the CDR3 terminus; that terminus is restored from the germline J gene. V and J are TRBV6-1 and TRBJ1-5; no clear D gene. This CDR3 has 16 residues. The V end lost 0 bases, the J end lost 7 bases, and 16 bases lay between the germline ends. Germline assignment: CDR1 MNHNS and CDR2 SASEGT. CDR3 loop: CASSEAKQVPNQPQHF. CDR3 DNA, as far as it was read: TGTGCCAGCAGTGAAGCGAAGCAGGTACCTAACCAGCCC.

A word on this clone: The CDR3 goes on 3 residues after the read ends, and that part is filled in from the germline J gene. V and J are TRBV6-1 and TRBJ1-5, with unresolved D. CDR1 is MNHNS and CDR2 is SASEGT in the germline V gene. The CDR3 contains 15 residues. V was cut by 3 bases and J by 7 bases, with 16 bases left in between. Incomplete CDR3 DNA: TGTGCCAGCAGTGACGGAGACTTCTTCGGGCAGCCC. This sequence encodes CASSDGDFFGQP. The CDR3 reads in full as CASSDGDFFGQPQHF.

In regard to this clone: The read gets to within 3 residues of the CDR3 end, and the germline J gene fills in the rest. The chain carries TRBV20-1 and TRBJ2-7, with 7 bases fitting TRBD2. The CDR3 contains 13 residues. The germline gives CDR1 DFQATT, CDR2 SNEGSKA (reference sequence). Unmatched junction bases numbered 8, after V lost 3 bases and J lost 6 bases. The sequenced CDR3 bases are TGCAGTGCTAGTGGGACTACCTACGCCGAG. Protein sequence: CSASGTTYAE. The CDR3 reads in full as CSASGTTYAEQYF.

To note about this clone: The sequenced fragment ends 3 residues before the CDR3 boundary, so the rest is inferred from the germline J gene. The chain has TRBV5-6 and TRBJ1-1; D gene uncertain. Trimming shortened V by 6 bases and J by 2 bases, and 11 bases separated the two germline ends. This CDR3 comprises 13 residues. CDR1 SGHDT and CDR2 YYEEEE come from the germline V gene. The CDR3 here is CASNNPGNTEAFF. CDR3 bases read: TGTGCCAGCAACAACCCGGGTAACACTGAA.

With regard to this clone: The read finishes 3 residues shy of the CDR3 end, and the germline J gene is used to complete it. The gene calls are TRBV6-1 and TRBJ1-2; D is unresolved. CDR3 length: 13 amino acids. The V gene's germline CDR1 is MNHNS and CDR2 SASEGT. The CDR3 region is CASSESRGDDYTF. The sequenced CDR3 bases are TGTGCCAGCAGTGAATCTCGCGGCGACGAC.

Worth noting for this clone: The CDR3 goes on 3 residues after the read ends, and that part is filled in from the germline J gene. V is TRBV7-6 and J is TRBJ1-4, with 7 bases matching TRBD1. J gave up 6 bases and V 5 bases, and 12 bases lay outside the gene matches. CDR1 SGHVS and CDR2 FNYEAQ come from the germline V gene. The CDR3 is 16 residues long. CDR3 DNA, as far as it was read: TGTGCCAGCAGCGCAACGTTGAGACAGGGAGATGAAAAA. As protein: CASSATLRQGDEK. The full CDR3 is CASSATLRQGDEKLFF.

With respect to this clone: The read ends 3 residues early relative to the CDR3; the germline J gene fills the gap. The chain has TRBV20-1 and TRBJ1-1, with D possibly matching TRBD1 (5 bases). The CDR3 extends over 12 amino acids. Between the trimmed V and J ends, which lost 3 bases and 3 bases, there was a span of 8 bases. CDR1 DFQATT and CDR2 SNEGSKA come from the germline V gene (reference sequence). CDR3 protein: CSASGGYTEAFF. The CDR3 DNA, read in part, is TGCAGTGCTAGTGGGGGGTACACTGAA.

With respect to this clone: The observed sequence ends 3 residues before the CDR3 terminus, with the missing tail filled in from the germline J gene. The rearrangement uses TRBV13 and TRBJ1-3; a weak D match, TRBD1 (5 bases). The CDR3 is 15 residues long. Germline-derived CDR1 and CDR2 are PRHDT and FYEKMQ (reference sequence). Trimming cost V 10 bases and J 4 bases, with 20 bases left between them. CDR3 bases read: TGTGCCACCACAGGCGGATTATCGTACGGAAACACC. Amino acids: CATTGGLSYGNT. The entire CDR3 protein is CATTGGLSYGNTIYF.

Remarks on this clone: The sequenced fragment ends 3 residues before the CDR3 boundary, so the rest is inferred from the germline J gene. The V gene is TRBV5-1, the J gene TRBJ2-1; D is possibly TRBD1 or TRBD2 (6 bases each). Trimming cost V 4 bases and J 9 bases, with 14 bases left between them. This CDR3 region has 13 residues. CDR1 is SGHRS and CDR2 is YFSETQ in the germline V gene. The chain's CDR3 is CASSREARGEQFF. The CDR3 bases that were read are TGCGCCAGCAGCAGGGAGGCCAGGGGTGAG.

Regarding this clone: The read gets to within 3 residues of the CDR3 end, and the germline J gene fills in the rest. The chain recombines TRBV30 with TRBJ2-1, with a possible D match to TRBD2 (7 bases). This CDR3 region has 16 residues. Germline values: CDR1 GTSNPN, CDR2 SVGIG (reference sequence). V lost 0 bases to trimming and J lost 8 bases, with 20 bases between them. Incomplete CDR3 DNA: TGTGCCTGGAGTGTACGGGGGGCCAGGTATATGGATGAG. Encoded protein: CAWSVRGARYMDE. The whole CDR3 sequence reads CAWSVRGARYMDEQFF.

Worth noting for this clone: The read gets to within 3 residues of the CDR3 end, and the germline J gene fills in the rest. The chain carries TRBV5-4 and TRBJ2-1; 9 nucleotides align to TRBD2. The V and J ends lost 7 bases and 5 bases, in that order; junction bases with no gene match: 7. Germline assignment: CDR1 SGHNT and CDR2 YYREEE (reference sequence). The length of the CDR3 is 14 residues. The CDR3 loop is CASGGRGGNNEQFF. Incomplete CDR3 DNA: TGTGCCAGCGGAGGGCGGGGGGGTAACAATGAG. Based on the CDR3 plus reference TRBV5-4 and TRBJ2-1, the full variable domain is ETGVTQSPTHLIKTRGQQVTLRCSSQSGHNTVSWYQQALGQGPQFIFQYYREEENGRGNFPPRFSGLQFPNYSSELNVNALELDDSALYLCASGGRGGNNEQFFGPGTRLTVL.

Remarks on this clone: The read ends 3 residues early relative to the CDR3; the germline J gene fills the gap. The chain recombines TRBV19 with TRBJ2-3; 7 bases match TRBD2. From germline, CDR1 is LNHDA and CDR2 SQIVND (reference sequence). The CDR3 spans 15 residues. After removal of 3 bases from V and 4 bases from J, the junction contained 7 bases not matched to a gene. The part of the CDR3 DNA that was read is TGTGCCAGTAGTATTTTGGCTGGGGGGGCAGATACG. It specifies CASSILAGGADT. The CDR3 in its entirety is CASSILAGGADTQYF.

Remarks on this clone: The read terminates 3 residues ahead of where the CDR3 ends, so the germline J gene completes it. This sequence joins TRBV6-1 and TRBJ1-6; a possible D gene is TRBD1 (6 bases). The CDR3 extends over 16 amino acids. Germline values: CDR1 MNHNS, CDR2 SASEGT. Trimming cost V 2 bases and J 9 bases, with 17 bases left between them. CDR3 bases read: TGTGCCAGCAGTGAACATTCCGGGACAATCGGTTCACCC. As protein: CASSEHSGTIGSP. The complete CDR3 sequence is CASSEHSGTIGSPLHF.

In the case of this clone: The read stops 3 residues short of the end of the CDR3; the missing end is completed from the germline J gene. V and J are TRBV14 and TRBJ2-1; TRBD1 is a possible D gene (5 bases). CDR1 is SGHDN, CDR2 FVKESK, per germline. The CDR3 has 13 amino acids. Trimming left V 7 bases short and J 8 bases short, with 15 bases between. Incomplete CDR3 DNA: TGTGCCAGCAAGCCACAAGGGGCCGATGAG. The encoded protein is CASKPQGADE. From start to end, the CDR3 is CASKPQGADEQFF. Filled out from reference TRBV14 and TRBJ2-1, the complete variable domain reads EAGVTQFPSHSVIEKGQTVTLRCDPISGHDNLYWYRRVMGKEIKFLLHFVKESKQDESGMPNNRFLAERTGGTYSTLKVQPAELEDSGVYFCASKPQGADEQFFGPGTRLTVL.

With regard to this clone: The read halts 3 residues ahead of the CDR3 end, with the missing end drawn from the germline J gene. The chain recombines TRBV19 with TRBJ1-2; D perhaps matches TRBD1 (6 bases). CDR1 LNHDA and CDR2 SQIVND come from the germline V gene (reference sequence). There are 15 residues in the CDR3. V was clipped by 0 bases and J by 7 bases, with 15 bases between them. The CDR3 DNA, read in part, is TGTGCCAGTAGTATAGATCGTACGGGACATCTTGGC. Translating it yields CASSIDRTGHLG. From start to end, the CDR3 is CASSIDRTGHLGYTF.